The next 22 T cell receptor beta chains were all read from a single sample in a study of cytomegalovirus exposure and HLA in healthy donors. The PCR contained 60 Vbeta and 13 Jbeta primers. Clones were sequenced by immunoSEQ multiplex PCR, and TCRdb holds only the in-frame ones, with some missing. The data contain 110,000 to 150,000 clones, more than 75% of them singletons. Sequences were obtained from PBMCs. The receptors come from a woman between 18 and 30 years old in good health and CMV-seropositive.

The J gene is TRBJ1-1, the V gene TRBV7-2; the D gene is possibly TRBD1 (5 bases). The CDR3 spans 13 residues. Trimming cost V 2 bases and J 4 bases, with 8 bases left between them. Germline-derived CDR1 and CDR2 are SGHTA and FQGNSA. This CDR3 is CASSLQGGTEAFF. CDR3 sequence (DNA): TGTGCCAGCAGCTTACAGGGTGGCACTGAAGCTTTCTTT. Supplemented by reference TRBV7-2 and TRBJ1-1, the full variable domain reads GAGVSQSPSNKVTEKGKDVELRCDPISGHTALYWYRQSLGQGLEFLIYFQGNSAPDKSGLPSDRFSAERTGGSVSTLTIQRTQQEDSAVYLCASSLQGGTEAFFGQGTRLTVV.

This clone was recorded a few times. The chain joins TRBV2 to TRBJ1-5; 8 bases are a match to TRBD1. The junction had 1 base not matched to a gene; V was cut back by 2 bases and J by 4 bases. Germline loops: CDR1 SNHLY, CDR2 FYNNEI. This CDR3 comprises 14 residues. CDR3 residues: CASSENRGNQPQHF. The DNA for the CDR3 is TGTGCCAGCAGTGAAAACAGGGGGAATCAGCCCCAGCATTTT.

CDR3 amino acids: CATPPGSWGTGPYEQYF. CDR3 DNA: TGTGCCACCCCCCCGGGGTCTTGGGGGACAGGGCCATACGAGCAGTACTTC. The J gene is TRBJ2-7, the V gene TRBV27; 9 nucleotides line up with TRBD1. In germline, CDR1 is MNHEY, CDR2 SMNVEV (reference sequence). Trimming at V came to 10 bases and at J to 4 bases, leaving 20 bases not matched to a gene. CDR3 size: 17 residues.

This clone showed up just once. The chain couples TRBV4-1 to TRBJ1-4; 10 bases line up with TRBD1. CDR1 is MGHRA, CDR2 YSYEKL, per germline. The CDR3 is made up of 18 amino acids. V shed 1 base, J shed 7 bases, and the junction held 12 bases outside the gene matches. This CDR3 reads CASSQGLRQGAGGEKLFF. For the CDR3, the DNA is TGCGCCAGCAGCCAAGGCCTTCGACAGGGGGCGGGTGGTGAAAAACTGTTTTTT.

This clone showed up just a few times. This chain links TRBV5-4 with TRBJ2-3, with 10 nucleotides matching TRBD2. The CDR3 covers 15 residues. V shed 3 bases, J shed 5 bases, and the junction held 6 bases outside the gene matches. CDR1 is SGHNT and CDR2 is YYREEE in the germline V gene (reference sequence). The CDR3 DNA follows: TGTGCCAGCAGCTCTAGTCTAGCGGGAGAAGATACGCAGTATTTT. Its translation is CASSSSLAGEDTQYF.

CDR3 nucleotide sequence: TGTGCCAGCAGCGGGGACAGGGGAAACACCATATATTTT. It translates to CASSGDRGNTIYF. This rearrangement joins TRBV6-6 to TRBJ1-3; 8 nucleotides align to TRBD1. This CDR3 comprises 13 residues. V shed 6 bases and J 4 bases; nucleotides not matched to a gene: 2. The V gene's germline CDR1 is MNHNY and CDR2 SVGAGI (reference sequence).

The genes are TRBV7-2 and TRBJ1-2; a possible D gene is TRBD1 (5 bases). Germline V gene data show CDR1 as SGHTA and CDR2 as FQGNSA. The CDR3 is 14 amino acids. The germline V and J ends were trimmed by 2 bases and 5 bases, with 12 bases remaining between them. CDR3 amino acids: CASSLKGLRYGYTF. In nucleotides, the CDR3 is TGTGCCAGCAGCTTAAAGGGGTTGAGGTATGGCTACACCTTC.

CDR3 sequence (DNA): TGTGCCAGCAGTTTAAGGGGGCCACCCTACGAGCAGTACTTC. Translating it yields CASSLRGPPYEQYF. V is TRBV28 and J is TRBJ2-7; 7 bases agree with TRBD1. The V gene's germline CDR1 is MDHEN and CDR2 SYDVKM. The CDR3 has 14 residues. V shed 2 bases and J 2 bases; nucleotides not matched to a gene: 3. Drawing the rest from reference TRBV28 and TRBJ2-7, the complete variable domain is DVKVTQSSRYLVKRTGEKVFLECVQDMDHENMFWYRQDPGLGLRLIYFSYDVKMKEKGDIPEGYSVSREKKERFSLILESASTNQTSMYLCASSLRGPPYEQYFGPGTRLTVT.

The CDR3 coding sequence is TGTGCCAGCAGTGCACGGGACAACCCAGGAACTAACTATGGCTACACCTTC. This gives the protein CASSARDNPGTNYGYTF. The gene calls are TRBV6-1 and TRBJ1-2, with D perhaps matching TRBD1 (6 bases). V dropped 4 bases and J dropped 0 bases, with 18 bases sitting between them. This CDR3 is 17 amino acids long. Germline V gene data show CDR1 as MNHNS and CDR2 as SASEGT.

The chain recombines TRBV5-1 with TRBJ1-4, with D possibly matching TRBD1 (6 bases). V was clipped by 3 bases and J by 3 bases, with 9 bases between them. Germline V gives CDR1 SGHRS, CDR2 YFSETQ. This CDR3 contains 14 residues. Written as DNA, the CDR3 is TGCGCCAGCAGCTGGGGACAACCTAATGAAAAACTGTTTTTT. It specifies CASSWGQPNEKLFF.

The chain combines TRBV5-1 with TRBJ2-7, with D uncertain. Germline V gene sequence: CDR1 SGHRS, CDR2 YFSETQ. The V gene lost 0 bases and the J gene lost 2 bases, with 9 bases spanning the gap. The CDR3 is 14 residues long. In DNA form, the CDR3 reads TGCGCCAGCAGCTTGGAGATAAGCACCTACGAGCAGTACTTC. Translated, it gives CASSLEISTYEQYF.

The rearrangement uses TRBV27 and TRBJ2-1; tentatively, D is TRBD2 (6 bases). Trimming removed 6 bases from V and 4 bases from J, with 10 bases in between. The CDR3 is 13 residues long. Germline values: CDR1 MNHEY, CDR2 SMNVEV (reference sequence). CDR3 in amino acids: CASSLGLYNEQFF. CDR3 DNA sequence: TGTGCCAGCAGCCTAGGACTATACAATGAGCAGTTCTTC.

The chain recombines TRBV5-1 with TRBJ2-7, with 7 bases aligning to TRBD1. V lost 6 bases to trimming and J lost 5 bases; unmatched junction nucleotides: 14. The CDR3 length is 15 residues. Germline CDR1 and CDR2: SGHRS and YFSETQ. The chain's CDR3 is CASNQAEDRANEQYF. The CDR3 region has the DNA TGCGCCAGCAACCAGGCGGAAGACAGGGCTAACGAGCAGTACTTC.

This clone appeared once. In the same sample, other DNA sequences code for this CDR3. V gene TRBV5-6 combines with J gene TRBJ1-2; 9 positions agree with TRBD1. Germline V gene data show CDR1 as SGHDT and CDR2 as YYEEEE. V gave up 4 bases and J gave up 7 bases; unmatched junction bases: 5. This CDR3 spans 13 amino acids. The CDR3: CASSTGQGSGYTF. The CDR3 coding sequence is TGTGCCAGCAGCACGGGACAGGGTTCTGGCTACACCTTC.

This chain uses TRBV2 with TRBJ1-2; 9 bases match TRBD1. This CDR3 region has 16 residues. Germline V CDR1 and CDR2: SNHLY, FYNNEI. V dropped 2 bases and J dropped 2; count of bases not matched to a gene: 6. The CDR3 nucleotides read TGTGCCAGCAGTGAAACCGGGACAGGGTCAAACTATGGCTACACCTTC. Translated, it gives CASSETGTGSNYGYTF.

The gene calls are TRBV7-6 and TRBJ2-3, with D perhaps matching TRBD2 (5 bases). This CDR3 has 14 residues. With 1 base removed from V and 1 base from J, the gap between germline ends came to 6 bases. Per the germline V gene, CDR1 is SGHVS and CDR2 is FNYEAQ. DNA of the CDR3: TGTGCCAGCAGCTTAGACGGGGGCACAGATACGCAGTATTTT. Translating gives CASSLDGGTDTQYF.

The chain has TRBV18 and TRBJ1-4; D gene uncertain. Trimming removed 1 base from V and 6 bases from J, with 12 bases in between. This CDR3 is 15 amino acids long. Germline V gene lookup returns CDR1 KGHSH and CDR2 LQKENI. This chain's CDR3 is CASSPLTGMDEKLFF. For the CDR3, the DNA is TGTGCCAGCTCACCACTGACGGGAATGGATGAAAAACTGTTTTTT.

J is TRBJ2-3 and V is TRBV5-1, with TRBD1 as a possible D gene (6 bases). Per germline, CDR1 SGHRS and CDR2 YFSETQ. CDR3 size: 16 residues. V lost 1 base, J lost 3 bases, and 15 bases lay in between. This CDR3 reads CASSLNLGAATDTQYF. The DNA for the CDR3 is TGCGCCAGCAGCTTGAATCTGGGGGCGGCGACAGATACGCAGTATTTT.

V and J are TRBV6-1 and TRBJ2-7; 9 bases map to TRBD1. This CDR3 spans 15 amino acids. V shed 3 bases and J 4 bases; nucleotides not matched to a gene: 7. CDR1 and CDR2 (germline): MNHNS, SASEGT. The CDR3 bases are TGTGCCAGCAGTGACAGGGACAGGGTTGTTTACGAGCAGTACTTC. Its protein is CASSDRDRVVYEQYF.

The genes are TRBV9 and TRBJ2-3; 13 bases are shared with TRBD2. The CDR3 runs 16 residues. The germline V gene encodes CDR1 SGDLS and CDR2 YYNGEE. After removal of 1 base from V and 3 bases from J, the junction contained 2 bases not matched to a gene. CDR3 nucleotides: TGTGCCAGCAGCGTAAGGACTAGCGGGGGAACAGATACGCAGTATTTT. Protein product: CASSVRTSGGTDTQYF.

The V call is TRBV6-5, the J call TRBJ2-3; no clear D. Germline values: CDR1 MNHEY, CDR2 SVGAGI. Between the trimmed V and J ends, which lost 7 bases and 2 bases, there was a span of 10 bases. This CDR3 has 13 residues. The CDR3 DNA reads TGTGCCAGCACCCCGACTGACACAGATACGCAGTATTTT. It codes for CASTPTDTDTQYF.

The chain employs TRBV6-1 and TRBJ2-3, with TRBD2 as a possible D gene (6 bases). The CDR3 covers 14 residues. Germline V CDR1 and CDR2: MNHNS, SASEGT. Between the trimmed V and J ends, which lost 6 bases and 3 bases, there was a span of 13 bases. The CDR3 is CASSSGVRTDTQYF. The CDR3 DNA reads as TGTGCCAGCAGCTCGGGGGTAAGAACAGATACGCAGTATTTT.